A selection of T cell receptor beta chains follows, all from one sample in a study of vaccination and CD4 T cells after COVID-19. Their antigen targets remain unknown. TCRdb fed the PCR reads into MiXCR, producing one record per CDR3 protein. The sample holds more than 15,000 distinct CDR3 sequences; approximately 50% are singletons and the top ten take roughly 34%. Sequences were derived from cultured CD4+ T cells from blood, sampled after SARS-CoV-2 vaccination. The origin of the receptors is a human donor with COVID-19. Both conserved end residues are part of each CDR3. The size entry is marked missing in some rows and otherwise reads once, few, many or a size class.

clone_size: -; j_call: TRBJ1-2; v_call: TRBV7-2; cdr3_aa: CASILTGDLYGYTF
clone_size: -; j_call: TRBJ1-5; v_call: TRBV7-8; cdr3_aa: CASSLARGNQPQHF
clone_size: -; j_call: TRBJ1-1; v_call: TRBV14; cdr3_aa: CASSRRGGSNTEAFF
clone_size: few; j_call: TRBJ1-2; v_call: TRBV15; cdr3_aa: CATSRDITNYGYTF
clone_size: -; j_call: TRBJ1-2; v_call: TRBV6-5; cdr3_aa: CASSYSQTQGYGYTF
clone_size: -; j_call: TRBJ2-3; v_call: TRBV2; cdr3_aa: CASSEIDTQYF
clone_size: few; j_call: TRBJ2-5; v_call: TRBV28; cdr3_aa: CASRADKLGQETQYF
clone_size: -; j_call: TRBJ1-5; v_call: TRBV7-8; cdr3_aa: CASSLARNQPQHF
clone_size: few; j_call: TRBJ1-2; v_call: TRBV7-9; cdr3_aa: CASSMTGSYGYTF
clone_size: -; j_call: TRBJ1-2; v_call: TRBV5-1; cdr3_aa: CASSLEGVGGYTF
clone_size: -; j_call: TRBJ2-1; v_call: TRBV20-1; cdr3_aa: CSASRASGGLGNEQFF
clone_size: -; j_call: TRBJ2-5; v_call: TRBV7-2; cdr3_aa: CASSLGRQGAPGETQYF
clone_size: few; j_call: TRBJ1-2; v_call: TRBV6-1; cdr3_aa: CASSVNRGGDGYTF
clone_size: -; j_call: TRBJ1-3; v_call: TRBV6-1; cdr3_aa: CASSRSSTDSGNTIYF
clone_size: few; j_call: TRBJ1-2; v_call: TRBV11-2; cdr3_aa: CASSPRTGASYGYTF
clone_size: -; j_call: TRBJ2-3; v_call: TRBV2; cdr3_aa: CASKKTSGGGDTQYF
clone_size: -; j_call: TRBJ2-7; v_call: TRBV5-4; cdr3_aa: CASSADPTGLGEQYF
clone_size: once; j_call: TRBJ2-1; v_call: TRBV2; cdr3_aa: CASSGTSGGSNERFF
clone_size: -; j_call: TRBJ2-5; v_call: TRBV10-3; cdr3_aa: CAISRGTGGETQYF
clone_size: -; j_call: TRBJ1-3; v_call: TRBV19; cdr3_aa: CASREGHSGNTIYF
clone_size: -; j_call: TRBJ2-1; v_call: TRBV27; cdr3_aa: CASSFSSGGAGNEQFF
clone_size: -; j_call: TRBJ1-5; v_call: TRBV6-1; cdr3_aa: CASRVGGSNQPQHF
clone_size: -; j_call: TRBJ2-1; v_call: TRBV24-1; cdr3_aa: CATSDPNRGNEQFF
clone_size: few; j_call: TRBJ1-1; v_call: TRBV2; cdr3_aa: CASSLAKAFF